This note documents a single T cell receptor beta chain sequence. Its target is not known. Clones were read by immunoSEQ multiplex PCR, and TCRdb kept only the in-frame ones, dropping some. The sample consists of some 110,000 clones, about 90% of them appearing once. The sample belongs to a study of CD4+ T cells in melanoma. Findings and caveats of the study: CD8+ T cell, macrophage and B cell function reportedly correlated with neoantigen-specific CD4+ T cells.

The TCR was taken from a human donor with melanoma. The sequencing sample was made of peripheral blood.

The CDR3 loop is CASSQSRDWNYNEQFF. For the CDR3, the DNA is TGTGCCAGCAGCCAGTCCCGGGACTGGAATTACAATGAGCAGTTCTTC. This chain joins TRBV4-2 and TRBJ2-1; possible D gene TRBD2, 6 bases. The CDR3 has 16 residues. The germline V gene has CDR1 LGHNA and CDR2 YNFKEQ. Trimming removed 3 bases at V and 4 bases at J, with 16 bases between.